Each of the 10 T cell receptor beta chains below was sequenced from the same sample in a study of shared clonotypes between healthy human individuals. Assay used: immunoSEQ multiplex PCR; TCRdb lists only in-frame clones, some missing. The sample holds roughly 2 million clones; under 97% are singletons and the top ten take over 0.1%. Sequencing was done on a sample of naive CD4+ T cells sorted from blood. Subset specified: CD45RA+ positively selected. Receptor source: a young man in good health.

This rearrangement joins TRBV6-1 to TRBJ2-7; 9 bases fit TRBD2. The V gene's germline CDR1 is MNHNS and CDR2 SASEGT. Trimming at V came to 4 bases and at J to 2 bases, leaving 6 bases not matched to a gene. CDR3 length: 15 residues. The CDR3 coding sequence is TGTGCCAGCAGTGGGGTGGGACTAGCCCCCTACGAGCAGTACTTC. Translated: CASSGVGLAPYEQYF.

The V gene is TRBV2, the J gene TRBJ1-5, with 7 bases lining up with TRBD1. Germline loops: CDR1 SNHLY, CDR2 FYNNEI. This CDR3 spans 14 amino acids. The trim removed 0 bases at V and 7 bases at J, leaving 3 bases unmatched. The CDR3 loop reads CASSEAGGGQPQHF. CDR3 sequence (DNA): TGTGCCAGCAGTGAAGCAGGGGGCGGACAGCCCCAGCATTTT.

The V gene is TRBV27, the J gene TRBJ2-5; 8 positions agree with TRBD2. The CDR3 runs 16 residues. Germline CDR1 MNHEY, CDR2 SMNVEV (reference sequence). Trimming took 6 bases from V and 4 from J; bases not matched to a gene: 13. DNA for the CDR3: TGTGCCAGCAGGAACGGAGGGGTCCTAGCGGGAGAGACCCAGTACTTC. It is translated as CASRNGGVLAGETQYF.

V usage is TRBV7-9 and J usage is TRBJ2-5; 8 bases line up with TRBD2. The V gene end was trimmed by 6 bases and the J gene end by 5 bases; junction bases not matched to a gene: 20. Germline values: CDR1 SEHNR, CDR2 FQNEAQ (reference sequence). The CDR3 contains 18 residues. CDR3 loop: CASSLGGTSFGVLETQYF. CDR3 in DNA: TGTGCCAGCAGTCTGGGAGGGACTAGTTTTGGCGTTTTGGAGACCCAGTACTTC. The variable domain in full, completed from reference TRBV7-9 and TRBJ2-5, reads DTGVSQNPRHKITKRGQNVTFRCDPISEHNRLYWYRQTLGQGPEFLTYFQNEAQLEKSRLLSDRFSAERPKGSFSTLEIQRTEQGDSAMYLCASSLGGTSFGVLETQYFGPGTRLLVL.

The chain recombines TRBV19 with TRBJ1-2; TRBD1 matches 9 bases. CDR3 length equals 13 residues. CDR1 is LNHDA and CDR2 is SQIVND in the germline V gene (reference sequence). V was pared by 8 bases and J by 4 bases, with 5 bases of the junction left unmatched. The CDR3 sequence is CASEQGASYGYTF. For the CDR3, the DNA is TGTGCCAGTGAACAGGGGGCAAGCTATGGCTACACCTTC. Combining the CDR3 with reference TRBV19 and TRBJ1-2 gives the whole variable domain DGGITQSPKYLFRKEGQNVTLSCEQNLNHDAMYWYRQDPGQGLRLIYYSQIVNDFQKGDIAEGYSVSREKKESFPLTVTSAQKNPTAFYLCASEQGASYGYTFGSGTRLTVV.

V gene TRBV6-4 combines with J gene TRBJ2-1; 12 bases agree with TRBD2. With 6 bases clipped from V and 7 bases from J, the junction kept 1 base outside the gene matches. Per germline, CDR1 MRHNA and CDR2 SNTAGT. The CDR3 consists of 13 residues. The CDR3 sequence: CASSGLAGNEQFF. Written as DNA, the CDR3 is TGTGCCAGCAGCGGACTAGCGGGGAATGAGCAGTTCTTC.

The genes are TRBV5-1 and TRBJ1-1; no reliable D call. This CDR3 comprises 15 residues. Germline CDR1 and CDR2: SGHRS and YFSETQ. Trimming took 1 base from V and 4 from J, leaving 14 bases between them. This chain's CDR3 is CASSLPPAVGTEAFF. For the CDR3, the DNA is TGCGCCAGCAGCTTGCCTCCCGCGGTGGGCACTGAAGCTTTCTTT.

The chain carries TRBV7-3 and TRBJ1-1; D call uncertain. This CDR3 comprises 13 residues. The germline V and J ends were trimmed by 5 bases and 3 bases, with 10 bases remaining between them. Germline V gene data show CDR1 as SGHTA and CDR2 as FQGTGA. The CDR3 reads CASSVQVDTEAFF. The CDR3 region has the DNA TGTGCCAGCAGCGTACAAGTCGACACTGAAGCTTTCTTT. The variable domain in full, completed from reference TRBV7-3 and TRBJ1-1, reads GAGVSQTPSNKVTEKGKYVELRCDPISGHTALYWYRQSLGQGPEFLIYFQGTGAADDSGLPNDRFFAVRPEGSVSTLKIQRTERGDSAVYLCASSVQVDTEAFFGQGTRLTVV.

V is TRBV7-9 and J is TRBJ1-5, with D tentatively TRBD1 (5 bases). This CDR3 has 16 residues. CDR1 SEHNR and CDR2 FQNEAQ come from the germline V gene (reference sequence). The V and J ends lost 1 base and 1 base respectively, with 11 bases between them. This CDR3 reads CASSLGGRLSNQPQHF. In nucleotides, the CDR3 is TGTGCCAGCAGCTTAGGGGGACGACTGAGCAATCAGCCCCAGCATTTT.

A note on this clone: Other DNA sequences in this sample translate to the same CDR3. Here the CDR3 DNA reads TGTGCCAGCTCACTGTCAGCGAATGAAAAACTGTTTTTT. It codes for CASSLSANEKLFF. This chain connects TRBV18 to TRBJ1-4; unclear D gene. Between the trimmed V and J ends, which lost 4 bases and 5 bases, there was a span of 8 bases. The CDR3 loop spans 13 amino acids. Germline-derived CDR1 and CDR2 are KGHSH and LQKENI.